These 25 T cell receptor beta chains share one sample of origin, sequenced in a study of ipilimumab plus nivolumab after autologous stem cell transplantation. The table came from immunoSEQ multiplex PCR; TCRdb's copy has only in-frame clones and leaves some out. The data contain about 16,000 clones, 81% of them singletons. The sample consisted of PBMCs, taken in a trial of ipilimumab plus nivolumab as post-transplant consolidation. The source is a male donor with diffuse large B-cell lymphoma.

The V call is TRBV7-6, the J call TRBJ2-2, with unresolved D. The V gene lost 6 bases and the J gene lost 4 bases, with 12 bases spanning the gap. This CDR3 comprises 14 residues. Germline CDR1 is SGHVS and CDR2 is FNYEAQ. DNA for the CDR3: TGTGCCAGCAGACGGCCGGGTCTCACCGGGGAGCTGTTTTTT. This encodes CASRRPGLTGELFF.

The CDR3 region is CASSNLLVDCEQFF. Here the CDR3 DNA reads TGTGCCAGCAGCAATCTTCTAGTTGATTGTGAGCAGTTCTTC. The J gene is TRBJ2-1, the V gene TRBV21-1; TRBD2 is the table's D call, not checked against the DNA. TRBV21-1 has pseudogene status. The CDR3 sequence is 14 residues long.

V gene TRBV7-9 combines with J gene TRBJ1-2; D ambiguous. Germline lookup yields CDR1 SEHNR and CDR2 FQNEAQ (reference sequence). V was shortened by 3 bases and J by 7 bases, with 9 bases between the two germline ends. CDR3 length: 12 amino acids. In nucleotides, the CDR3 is TGTGCCAGCAGCTTGCGGTTTGGTGGCTACACCTTC. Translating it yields CASSLRFGGYTF.

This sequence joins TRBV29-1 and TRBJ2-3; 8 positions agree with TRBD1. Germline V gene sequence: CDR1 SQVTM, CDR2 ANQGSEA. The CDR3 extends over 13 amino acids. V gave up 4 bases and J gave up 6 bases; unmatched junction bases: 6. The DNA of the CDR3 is TGCAGCGTTGTGGCAGGGGGCATGGATACGCAGTATTTT. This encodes CSVVAGGMDTQYF.

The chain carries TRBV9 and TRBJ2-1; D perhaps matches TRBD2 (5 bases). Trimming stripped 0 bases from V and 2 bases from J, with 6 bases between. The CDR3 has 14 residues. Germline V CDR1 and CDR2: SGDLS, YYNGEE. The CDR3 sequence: CASSVAGTYNEQFF. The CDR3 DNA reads TGTGCCAGCAGCGTAGCGGGGACCTACAATGAGCAGTTCTTC.

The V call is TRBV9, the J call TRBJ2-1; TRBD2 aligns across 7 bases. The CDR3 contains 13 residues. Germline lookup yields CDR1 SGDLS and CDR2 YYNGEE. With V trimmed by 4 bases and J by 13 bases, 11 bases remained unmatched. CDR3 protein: CASSTSTSTPQFF. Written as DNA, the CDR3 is TGTGCCAGCAGCACCTCGACTAGCACCCCCCAGTTCTTC. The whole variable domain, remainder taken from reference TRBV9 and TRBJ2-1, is DSGVTQTPKHLITATGQRVTLRCSPRSGDLSVYWYQQSLDQGLQFLIQYYNGEERAKGNILERFSAQQFPDLHSELNLSSLELGDSALYFCASSTSTSTPQFFGPGTRLTVL.

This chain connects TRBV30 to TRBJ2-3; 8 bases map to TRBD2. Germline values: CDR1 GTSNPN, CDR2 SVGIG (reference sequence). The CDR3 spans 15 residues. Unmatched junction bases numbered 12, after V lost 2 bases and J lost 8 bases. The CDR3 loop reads CAWSRSSGGGFTQYF. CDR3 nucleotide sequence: TGTGCCTGGAGTCGGTCCAGCGGGGGAGGTTTTACGCAGTATTTT.

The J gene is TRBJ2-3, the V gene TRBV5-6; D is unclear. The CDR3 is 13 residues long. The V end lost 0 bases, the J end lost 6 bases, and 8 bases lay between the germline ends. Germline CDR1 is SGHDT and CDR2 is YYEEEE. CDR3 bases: TGTGCCAGCAGCTTGGCGTGGCGGGATACGCAGTATTTT. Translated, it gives CASSLAWRDTQYF.

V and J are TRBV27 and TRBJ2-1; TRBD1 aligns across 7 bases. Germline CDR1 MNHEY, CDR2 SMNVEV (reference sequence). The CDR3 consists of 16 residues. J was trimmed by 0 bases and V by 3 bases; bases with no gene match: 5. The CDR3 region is CASSLLQGSSYNEQFF. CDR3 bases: TGTGCCAGCAGTTTGTTACAGGGGAGCTCCTACAATGAGCAGTTCTTC.

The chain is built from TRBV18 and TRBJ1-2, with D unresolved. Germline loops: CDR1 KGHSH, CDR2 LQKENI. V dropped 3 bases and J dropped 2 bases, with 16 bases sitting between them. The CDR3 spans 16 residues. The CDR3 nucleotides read TGTGCCAGCTCACCCTTGAGAAGGGATTGGAACTATGGCTACACCTTC. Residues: CASSPLRRDWNYGYTF. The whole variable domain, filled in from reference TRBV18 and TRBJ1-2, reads NAGVMQNPRHLVRRRGQEARLRCSPMKGHSHVYWYRQLPEEGLKFMVYLQKENIIDESGMPKERFSAEFPKEGPSILRIQQVVRGDSAAYFCASSPLRRDWNYGYTFGSGTRLTVV.

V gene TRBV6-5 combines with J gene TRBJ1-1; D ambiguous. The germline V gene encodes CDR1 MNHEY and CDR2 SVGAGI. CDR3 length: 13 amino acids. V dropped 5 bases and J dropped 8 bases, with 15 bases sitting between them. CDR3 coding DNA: TGTGCCAGCAGTGCACAACCGGACGGGGAAGCTTTCTTT. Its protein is CASSAQPDGEAFF.

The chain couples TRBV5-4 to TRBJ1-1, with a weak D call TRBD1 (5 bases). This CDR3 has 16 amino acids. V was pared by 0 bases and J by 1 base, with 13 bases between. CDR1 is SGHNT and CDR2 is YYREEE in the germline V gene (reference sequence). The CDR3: CASSLGGGTGNTEAFF. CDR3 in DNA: TGTGCCAGCAGCTTGGGGGGGGGAACAGGGAACACTGAAGCTTTCTTT.

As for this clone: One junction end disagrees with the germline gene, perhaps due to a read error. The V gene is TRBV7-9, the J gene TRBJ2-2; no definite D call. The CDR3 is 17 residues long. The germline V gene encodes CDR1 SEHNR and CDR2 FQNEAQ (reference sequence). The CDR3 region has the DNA TGTGCCAGCAGCTTAGCGGTGGAGTGGGCGACCACCGGCGAGCTGTTTTTT. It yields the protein CASSLAVEWATTGELFF.

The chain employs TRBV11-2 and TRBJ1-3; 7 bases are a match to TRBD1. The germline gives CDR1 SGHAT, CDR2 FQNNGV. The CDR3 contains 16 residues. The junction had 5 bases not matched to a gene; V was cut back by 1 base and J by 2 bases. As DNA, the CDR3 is TGTGCCAGCAGCTTAGCCCCTCAGGGGGCTGGAAACACCATATATTTT. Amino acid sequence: CASSLAPQGAGNTIYF.

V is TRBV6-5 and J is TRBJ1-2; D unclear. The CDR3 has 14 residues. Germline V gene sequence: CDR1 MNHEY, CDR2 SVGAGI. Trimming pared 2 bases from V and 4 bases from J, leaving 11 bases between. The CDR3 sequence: CASSYTTRGYGYTF. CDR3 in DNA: TGTGCCAGCAGTTACACAACTCGGGGCTATGGCTACACCTTC.

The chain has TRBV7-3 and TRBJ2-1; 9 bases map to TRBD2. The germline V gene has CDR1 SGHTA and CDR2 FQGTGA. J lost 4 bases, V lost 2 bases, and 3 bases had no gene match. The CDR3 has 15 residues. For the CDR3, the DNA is TGTGCCAGCAGCTTACGTAGCGGGAGTTACAATGAGCAGTTCTTC. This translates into CASSLRSGSYNEQFF.

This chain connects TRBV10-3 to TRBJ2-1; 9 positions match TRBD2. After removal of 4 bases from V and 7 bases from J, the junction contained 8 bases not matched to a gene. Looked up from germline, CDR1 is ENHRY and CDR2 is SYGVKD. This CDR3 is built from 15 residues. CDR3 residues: CAISVSAGGFNEQFF. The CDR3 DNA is TGTGCCATCAGTGTCTCTGCGGGGGGGTTTAATGAGCAGTTCTTC.

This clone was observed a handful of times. The CDR3 reads CASSFLQEELFF. In DNA, the CDR3 is TGTGCCAGCAGCTTTCTCCAGGAGGAGCTGTTTTTT. The V call is TRBV7-8, the J call TRBJ2-2; the D is unclear. Germline V gene sequence: CDR1 SGHVS, CDR2 FQNEAQ. CDR3 size: 12 residues. V lost 3 bases to trimming and J lost 10 bases, with 9 bases between them.

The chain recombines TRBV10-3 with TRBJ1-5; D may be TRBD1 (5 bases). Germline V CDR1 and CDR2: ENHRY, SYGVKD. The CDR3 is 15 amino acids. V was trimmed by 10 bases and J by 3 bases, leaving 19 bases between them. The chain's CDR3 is CATSEEGIYNQPQHF. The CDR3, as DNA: TGTGCCACCAGCGAGGAGGGGATCTACAATCAGCCCCAGCATTTT.

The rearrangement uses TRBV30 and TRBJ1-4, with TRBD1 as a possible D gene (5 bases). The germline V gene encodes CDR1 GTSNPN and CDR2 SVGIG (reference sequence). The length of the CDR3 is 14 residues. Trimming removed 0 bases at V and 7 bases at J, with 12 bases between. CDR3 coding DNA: TGTGCCTGGAGTGTAAAAGGGGCTGGTGAAAAACTGTTTTTT. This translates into CAWSVKGAGEKLFF.

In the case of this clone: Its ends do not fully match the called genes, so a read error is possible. The chain's CDR3 is CASSDYYEQFF. In DNA form, the CDR3 reads TGTGCCAGCAGTGACTACTATGAGCAGTTCTTC. The chain combines TRBV27 with TRBJ2-1; D possibly corresponds to TRBD2 (5 bases). Germline loops: CDR1 MNHEY, CDR2 SMNVEV (reference sequence). The length of the CDR3 is 11 residues.

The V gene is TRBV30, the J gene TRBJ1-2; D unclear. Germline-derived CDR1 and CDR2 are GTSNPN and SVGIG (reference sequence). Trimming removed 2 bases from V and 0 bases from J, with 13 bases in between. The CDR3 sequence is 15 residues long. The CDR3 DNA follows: TGTGCCTGGAGTTTGACGCATGGGGCTAACTATGGCTACACCTTC. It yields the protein CAWSLTHGANYGYTF.

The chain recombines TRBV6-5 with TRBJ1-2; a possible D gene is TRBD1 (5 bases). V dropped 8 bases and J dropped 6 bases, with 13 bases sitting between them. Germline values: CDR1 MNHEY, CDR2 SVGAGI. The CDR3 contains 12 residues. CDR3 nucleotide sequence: TGTGCCAGCGGTGGGGGAAAAGATGGCTACACCTTC. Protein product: CASGGGKDGYTF.

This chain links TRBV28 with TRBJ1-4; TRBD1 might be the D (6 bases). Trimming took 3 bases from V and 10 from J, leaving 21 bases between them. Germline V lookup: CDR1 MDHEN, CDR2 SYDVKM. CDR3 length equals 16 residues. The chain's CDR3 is CASSFRGHLETGKLFF. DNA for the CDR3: TGTGCCAGCAGTTTCAGGGGACATTTGGAGACCGGAAAACTGTTTTTT.

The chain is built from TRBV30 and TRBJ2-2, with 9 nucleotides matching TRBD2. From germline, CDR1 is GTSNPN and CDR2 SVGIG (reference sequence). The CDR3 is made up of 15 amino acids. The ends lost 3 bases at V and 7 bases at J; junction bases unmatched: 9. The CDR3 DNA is TGTGCCTGGAGCCCCTTAGCGGGAGTCGGCGGGGAGCTGTTTTTT. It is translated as CAWSPLAGVGGELFF.